This TCR beta chain was recorded in a study of shared clonotypes between healthy human individuals. Study as a whole: The plates for each donor numbered three CD4 naive, three CD4 memory, two CD8 naive and one CD8 memory.

With respect to this clone: Antigen: not known.

Naive-designated CD8 cells lacked CD45RO, were positively enriched for CCR7, and omitted terminally differentiated effector memory CD45RA+ cells. After removal of 2 bases from V and 0 bases from J, the junction contained 4 bases not matched to a gene. The CDR3 covers 14 residues. Looked up from germline, CDR1 is SQVTM and CDR2 is ANQGSEA. Study results and caveats: The diversity represented, both genetic and in exposure history, was limited by few donors. The study generally estimated greater richness for naive than memory subsets. Exclusively blood specimens were collected; tissue repertoires likely differ.

Libraries were prepared by immunoSEQ multiplex PCR; TCRdb keeps only in-frame clonotypes and omits some of them. The data show about 680,000 clones, roughly 94% seen once. The TCR originated in a man between 25 and 39 years old in good health. V and J are TRBV29-1 and TRBJ2-7, with 7 nucleotides matching TRBD1. Sequencing was done on a sample of naive CD8+ T cells sorted from blood. Here the CDR3 DNA reads TGCAGCGTTGAACTTGGGGACAGCTCCTACGAGCAGTACTTC. Translated, it gives CSVELGDSSYEQYF.